This T cell receptor (beta chain) was sequenced during a study of human T cells and chemical hapten exposure. Specified time point: pre-sensitization, week 0. Sample treatment: therapeutic diphenylcyclopropenone sensitization with weekly scalp DPC. The CDR3 is 15 amino acids. J was trimmed by 8 bases and V by 0 bases; bases with no gene match: 8. Looked up from germline, CDR1 is SGHRS and CDR2 is YFSETQ. TCRdb called the RACE reads again in MiXCR, with one record for every CDR3 protein. The sample consists of a few hundred thousand distinct CDR3 sequences, about 9% of them appearing once. This clonotype has only a few counts.

This TCR came from a woman in her forties with alopecia areata. Some clones in this sample may be carry-over from other donors' samples. Material: whole blood, obtained in connection with sensitization to the hapten diphenylcyclopropenone (DPC). The chain links TRBV5-1 to TRBJ2-7; TRBD2 matches at 10 bases. Written as DNA, the CDR3 is TGCGCCAGCAGCTTGGCAGCGGGAGGGCCTGTAAAGCAGTACTTC. Its translation: CASSLAAGGPVKQYF.